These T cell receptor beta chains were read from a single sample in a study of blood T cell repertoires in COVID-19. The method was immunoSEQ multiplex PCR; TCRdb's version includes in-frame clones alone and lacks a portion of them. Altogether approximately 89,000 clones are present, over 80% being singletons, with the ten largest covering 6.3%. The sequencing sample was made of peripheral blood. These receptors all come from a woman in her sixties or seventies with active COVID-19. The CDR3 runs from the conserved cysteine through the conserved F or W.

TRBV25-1,CASSEGANTGELFF
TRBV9,CASSVSGVINYGYTF
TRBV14,CASSQEVGGTYF
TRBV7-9,CASSRGTGQDNEQFF
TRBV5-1,CASSQMGQGSGTIYF
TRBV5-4,CASSRDTYNEQFF
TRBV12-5,CASGTGLAETQYF
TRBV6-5,CASTPPTDTQYF
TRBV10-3,CAISESNSPYTEAFF
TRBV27,CATSTDTQYF
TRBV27,CASSLATSGQYEQYF
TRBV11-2,CASSPTTGQGLGEAFF
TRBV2,CASSDQGSYEQYF
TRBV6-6,CASSYSSAGSFEKLFF
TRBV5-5,CASSTGTGVSEQYF
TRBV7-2,CASSFGQVEGQPQHF
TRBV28,CASSLDTLPYGYTF
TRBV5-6,CASSLGPGSGANVLTF
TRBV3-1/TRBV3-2,CASSPLDRGVSYGYTF
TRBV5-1,CASSPGTGADTQYF
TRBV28,CASRPGTSGNTGELFF
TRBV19,CASSRLAGSTDTQYF
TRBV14,CASSQGGGTPEAFF
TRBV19,CASSAQVNSGELFF
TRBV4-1,CASSQEGRDRNSPLHF
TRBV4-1,CASSRGGYYAEAFF
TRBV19,CASSKRRASYNEQFF
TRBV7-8,CASSLARSPYGYTF
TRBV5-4,CASSLTGGDGYTF